This TCR beta chain derives from a study of blood T cells in healthy people across ages. Study observations and caveats: A roughly linear fall in TCR beta diversity per million T cells was seen with increasing age. Possibly confounding the expanded clonotype changes was the fact that donor CMV status was unknown.

Together with a sample-barcoded 5' primer, a J-beta primer mix was included in a second PCR lasting roughly 6 to 12 cycles. TCRdb processed the 5' RACE reads anew with MiXCR; each CDR3 protein has one entry. Among about 900,000 distinct CDR3 sequences listed, under 50% were seen once. Concerning this clonotype itself: Its antigen is undetermined.

The CDR3 spans 17 residues. Trimming took 6 bases from V and 0 from J; bases not matched to a gene: 10. Germline V gives CDR1 MNHEY, CDR2 SVGEGT. The chain links TRBV6-2 or TRBV6-3 to TRBJ2-4, with 8 bases fitting TRBD1. This TCR came from a man aged 25-45 years in good health. Sequenced input: blood. The DNA for the CDR3 is TGTGCCAGCAGCTACAGCGGACAGGGCCTAGCCAAAAACATTCAGTACTTC. Its protein product is CASSYSGQGLAKNIQYF.